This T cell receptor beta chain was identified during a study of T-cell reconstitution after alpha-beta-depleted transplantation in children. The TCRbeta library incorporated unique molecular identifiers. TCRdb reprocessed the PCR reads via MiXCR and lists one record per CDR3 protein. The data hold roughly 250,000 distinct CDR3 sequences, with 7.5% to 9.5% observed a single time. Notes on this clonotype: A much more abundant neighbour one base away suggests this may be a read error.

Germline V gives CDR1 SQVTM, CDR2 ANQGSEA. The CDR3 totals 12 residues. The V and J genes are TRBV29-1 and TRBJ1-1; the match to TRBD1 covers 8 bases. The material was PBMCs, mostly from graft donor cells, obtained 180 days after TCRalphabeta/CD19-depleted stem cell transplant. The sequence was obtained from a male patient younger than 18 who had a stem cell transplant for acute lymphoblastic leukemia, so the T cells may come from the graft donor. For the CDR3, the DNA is TGCGGCGTTGACAGGGGCAGCACTGAAGCTTTCTTT. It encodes CGVDRGSTEAFF.